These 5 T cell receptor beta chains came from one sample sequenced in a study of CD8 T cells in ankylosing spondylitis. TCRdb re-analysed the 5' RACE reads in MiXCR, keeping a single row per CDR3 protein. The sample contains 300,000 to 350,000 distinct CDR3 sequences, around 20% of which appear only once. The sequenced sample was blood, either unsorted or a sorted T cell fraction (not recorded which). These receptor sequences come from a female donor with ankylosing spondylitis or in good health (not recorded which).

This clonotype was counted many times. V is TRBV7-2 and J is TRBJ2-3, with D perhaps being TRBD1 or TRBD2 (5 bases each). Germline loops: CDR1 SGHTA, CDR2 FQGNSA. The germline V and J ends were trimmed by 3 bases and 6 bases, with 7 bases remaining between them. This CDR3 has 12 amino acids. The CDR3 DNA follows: TGTGCCAGCAGCTTGTGGGGGGATACGCAGTATTTT. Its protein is CASSLWGDTQYF.

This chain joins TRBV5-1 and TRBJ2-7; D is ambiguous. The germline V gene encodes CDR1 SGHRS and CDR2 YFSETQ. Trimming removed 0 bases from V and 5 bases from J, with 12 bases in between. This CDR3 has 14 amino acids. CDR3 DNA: TGCGCCAGCAGCTTGGACCTAACACCTAACGAGCAGTACTTC. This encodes CASSLDLTPNEQYF.

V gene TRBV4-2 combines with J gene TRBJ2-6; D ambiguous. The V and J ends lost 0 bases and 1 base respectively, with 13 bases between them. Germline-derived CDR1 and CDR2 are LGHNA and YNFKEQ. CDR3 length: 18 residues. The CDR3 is CASSQDGRIISGANVLTF. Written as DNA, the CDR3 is TGTGCCAGCAGCCAAGATGGAAGAATCATATCTGGGGCCAACGTCCTGACTTTC.

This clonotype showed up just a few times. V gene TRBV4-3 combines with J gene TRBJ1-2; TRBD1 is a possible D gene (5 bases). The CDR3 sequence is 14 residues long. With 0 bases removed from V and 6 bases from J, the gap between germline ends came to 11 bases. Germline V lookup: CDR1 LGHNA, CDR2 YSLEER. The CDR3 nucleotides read TGCGCCAGCAGCCAAGATGACGGGGGAGATGGCTACACCTTC. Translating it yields CASSQDDGGDGYTF.

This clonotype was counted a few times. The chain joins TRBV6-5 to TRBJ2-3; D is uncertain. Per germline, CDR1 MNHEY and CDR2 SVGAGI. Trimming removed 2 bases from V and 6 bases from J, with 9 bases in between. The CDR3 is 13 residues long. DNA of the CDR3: TGTGCCAGCAGTTACAGGGATTGGGATACGCAGTATTTT. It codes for CASSYRDWDTQYF.